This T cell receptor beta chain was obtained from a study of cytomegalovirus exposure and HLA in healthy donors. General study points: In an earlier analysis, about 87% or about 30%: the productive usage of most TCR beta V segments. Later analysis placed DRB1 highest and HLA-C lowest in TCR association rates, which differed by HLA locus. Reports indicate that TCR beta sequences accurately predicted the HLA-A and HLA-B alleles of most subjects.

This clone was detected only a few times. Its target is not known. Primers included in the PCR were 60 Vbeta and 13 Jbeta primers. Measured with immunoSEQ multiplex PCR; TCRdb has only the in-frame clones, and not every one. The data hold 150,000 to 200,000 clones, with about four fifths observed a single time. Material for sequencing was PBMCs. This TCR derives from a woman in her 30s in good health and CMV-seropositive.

This CDR3 is CASSLVGQGVEQYF. CDR3 DNA sequence: TGTGCCAGCAGTTTGGTAGGACAGGGGGTAGAGCAGTACTTC. The chain uses TRBV28 and TRBJ2-7, with 10 bases lining up with TRBD1. Per the germline V gene, CDR1 is MDHEN and CDR2 is SYDVKM. J lost 7 bases, V lost 3 bases, and 6 bases had no gene match. CDR3 size: 14 residues.